These T cell receptor beta chains were read from a single sample in a study of neurological immune-mediated disorders. MiXCR, applied by TCRdb to the 5' RACE reads, yields one record per CDR3 protein. This sample has more than 30,000 distinct CDR3 sequences, with about 14% found just once. The sequencing sample was made of CD4+ T cells from blood. The receptors were sampled from a female donor with HTLV-1-associated myelopathy (HAM/TSP). Both conserved end residues are part of each CDR3. A D gene is named only where the DNA matches it firmly. Rows give clone size only sometimes, using once, few, many, or a class for an expanded clone.

cdr3_nt	cdr3_aa	clone_size	j_call	v_call	d_call	cdr3_length
TGTGCCAGCAGTGAGGGACTAGGGGGCGATGAGCAGTTCTTC	CASSEGLGGDEQFF	many	TRBJ2-1	TRBV6-4	.	14
TGTGCCAGCAGTGAGGTGAGGGTGACTTCTTACAATGAGCAGTTCTTC	CASSEVRVTSYNEQFF	many	TRBJ2-1	TRBV2	.	16
TGTGCCAGCAGTTCGAACTACGAGCAGTACTTC	CASSSNYEQYF	many	TRBJ2-7	TRBV6-5	.	11
TGCAGTGCCCGGGACAGTACGAACACCGGGGAGCTGTTTTTT	CSARDSTNTGELFF	many	TRBJ2-2	TRBV20-1	TRBD1	14
TGTGCCAGCAGTTACTCTCGTAACGAGCAGTACTTC	CASSYSRNEQYF	many	TRBJ2-7	TRBV6-2/TRBV6-3	.	12
TGCAGTGCTAGTGGCTGGGGGGCTAAGCCCCCTACGAACACCGGGGAGCTGTTTTTT	CSASGWGAKPPTNTGELFF	many	TRBJ2-2	TRBV20-1	.	19
TGCAGTGGGCAGGGGGGATCCTACAATGAGCAGTTCTTC	CSGQGGSYNEQFF	many	TRBJ2-1	TRBV20-1	.	13
TGTGCCAGCAGCCCCCGATCCCCGGGCACAGATACGCAGTATTTT	CASSPRSPGTDTQYF	many	TRBJ2-3	TRBV7-3	.	15
TGCGCCAGCAGCTTGTACACCGGGGAGCTGTTTTTT	CASSLYTGELFF	many	TRBJ2-2	TRBV5-1	.	12
TGTGCCAGCTCACCACTAGCGGGCGCGAACACCGGGGAGCTGTTTTTT	CASSPLAGANTGELFF	many	TRBJ2-2	TRBV18	TRBD2	16
TGTGCCAGCAGCTTACCTGGGCGGGAGACGGGGAATGAGCAGTTCTTC	CASSLPGRETGNEQFF	many	TRBJ2-1	TRBV7-9	TRBD2	16
TGCAGCGTTGAGGCAGAGACCTACAATGAGCAGTTCTTC	CSVEAETYNEQFF	many	TRBJ2-1	TRBV29-1	.	13
TGTGCCAGCAGCTTAGGCTCCAGAAACATTCAGTACTTC	CASSLGSRNIQYF	many	TRBJ2-4	TRBV13	.	13
TGTGCCAGCAGTTTTGATTCGTGGGCGGGAACTGACCCTAGCACAGATACGCAGTATTTT	CASSFDSWAGTDPSTDTQYF	many	TRBJ2-3	TRBV12-3/TRBV12-4	.	20
TGTGCCACCAGTGATCCCCCTCAAGAGACCCAGTACTTC	CATSDPPQETQYF	many	TRBJ2-5	TRBV24-1	.	13
TGTGCCAGCAGCTTGATGGGAGGGGGCTTTGGAGATACGCAGTATTTT	CASSLMGGGFGDTQYF	many	TRBJ2-3	TRBV7-8	.	16
TGTGCCAGCAGCCAAGGATCTGGAGAGCAGTACTTC	CASSQGSGEQYF	.	TRBJ2-7	TRBV3-1	.	12
TGTGCCAGCAGCTTGATGGGACTAGCGAGAGTCAATGAGCAGTTCTTC	CASSLMGLARVNEQFF	many	TRBJ2-1	TRBV5-6	TRBD2	16
TGTGCCACCAGTGGCCAGATTAACACCGGGGAGCTGTTTTTT	CATSGQINTGELFF	many	TRBJ2-2	TRBV24-1	.	14
TGTGCCAGCAGCTTGCGTGGGACCCTAGGTGACTTTAAAGAGACCCAGTACTTC	CASSLRGTLGDFKETQYF	many	TRBJ2-5	TRBV5-5	.	18